Listed below are T cell receptor beta chains from one sample, sequenced in a study of post-analysis software for immune sequencing data. Using its own MiXCR run on the PCR reads, TCRdb lists one record per CDR3 protein. This sample carries 450,000 to 700,000 distinct CDR3 sequences, around 44% of them seen once, and the ten largest clones take more than 1.5%. The sequenced sample consisted of blood. The receptors derive from a girl aged 10 to 17 with multiple sclerosis. CDR3s include the opening cysteine and the closing phenylalanine or tryptophan. D genes are given only for firm matches. Expanded clones get a size class; other rows say once, few or many, or leave the size out.

CASSLGVGGIQFF,TGTGCCAGCAGTTTAGGCGTGGGCGGGATTCAGTTCTTC,.,.,TRBJ2-1,TRBV12-3/TRBV12-4
CASSQGLSEQFF,TGTGCCAGCAGCCAAGGTTTATCCGAGCAGTTCTTC,.,few,TRBJ2-1,TRBV14
CASSLGAWGKNIQYF,TGCGCCAGCAGCTTGGGGGCCTGGGGCAAAAACATTCAGTACTTC,.,.,TRBJ2-4,TRBV5-1
CASSSTGTSEGHEQYF,TGCGCCAGCAGCTCAACCGGGACTAGTGAAGGCCACGAGCAGTACTTC,TRBD2,few,TRBJ2-7,TRBV4-1
CASSQDALAKYQETQYF,TGTGCCAGCAGCCAAGATGCGCTAGCAAAGTACCAAGAGACCCAGTACTTC,.,few,TRBJ2-5,TRBV4-2
CASSKARVNTEAFF,TGTGCCAGCAGCAAGGCCAGGGTCAACACTGAAGCTTTCTTT,.,.,TRBJ1-1,TRBV6-6
CASSSVGTSYSALHF,TGTGCCAGCAGCAGCGTTGGGACGTCCTATTCGGCCCTCCACTTT,.,few,TRBJ1-6,TRBV12-3/TRBV12-4
CASSLLEGLATYF,TGTGCCAGCAGCCTCCTCGAAGGACTAGCAACGTATTTT,TRBD2,.,TRBJ2-3,TRBV12-3/TRBV12-4
CASSRTSGRHEQFF,TGTGCCAGCAGCCGGACTAGCGGGAGACATGAGCAGTTCTTC,TRBD2,.,TRBJ2-1,TRBV3-1
CSAARTSGSDEQFF,TGCAGTGCTGCTCGGACTAGCGGGAGTGATGAGCAGTTCTTC,TRBD2,few,TRBJ2-1,TRBV20-1
CASRPPQGNEKLFF,TGTGCCAGCAGACCCCCGCAGGGTAATGAAAAACTGTTTTTT,.,.,TRBJ1-4,TRBV27
CASSLFSGGPTYEQYF,TGCGCCAGCAGCTTGTTTTCGGGGGGGCCGACTTACGAGCAGTACTTC,TRBD2,.,TRBJ2-7,TRBV5-1
CAISESRESSHEQYF,TGTGCCATCAGTGAGTCAAGGGAAAGCTCCCACGAGCAGTACTTC,.,few,TRBJ2-7,TRBV10-3
CSGPSGTTGDEQFF,TGCAGTGGCCCGAGCGGGACCACTGGCGATGAGCAGTTCTTC,TRBD2,few,TRBJ2-1,TRBV20-1
CASRVGRRMVDEQFF,TGTGCCAGCAGAGTGGGACGGAGGATGGTCGATGAGCAGTTCTTC,.,.,TRBJ2-1,TRBV5-5
CASSQERTETTDTQYF,TGCGCCAGCAGCCAAGAAAGGACAGAGACCACAGATACGCAGTATTTT,.,.,TRBJ2-3,TRBV4-1
CASSYSLVTGVYNEQFF,TGTGCCAGCAGTTACTCGCTAGTGACAGGGGTCTACAATGAGCAGTTCTTC,TRBD1,.,TRBJ2-1,TRBV6-5
CASNYGYGTEQYEQYF,TGCGCCAGCAACTACGGTTATGGGACAGAACAATACGAGCAGTACTTC,TRBD1,.,TRBJ2-7,TRBV5-1
CATSTEGYGYTF,TGTGCCACCAGCACCGAGGGCTATGGCTACACCTTC,.,many,TRBJ1-2,TRBV24-1
CATSDPLKGREETQYF,TGTGCCACCAGTGACCCCCTGAAAGGGAGGGAAGAGACCCAGTACTTC,TRBD2,.,TRBJ2-5,TRBV24-1
CAPGGSHSSYEQYF,TGCGCCCCCGGAGGGAGCCACAGCTCCTACGAGCAGTACTTC,.,.,TRBJ2-7,TRBV10-3
CSARPRLAAKLDEQFF,TGCAGTGCTAGACCCCGGCTAGCGGCGAAGTTAGATGAGCAGTTCTTC,TRBD2,few,TRBJ2-1,TRBV20-1